Listed below are T cell receptor beta chains from one sample, sequenced in a study of monozygotic twins with inflammatory bowel disease. TCRdb re-called the 5' RACE reads, yielding one record per CDR3 amino acid sequence without DNA. Its table records approximately 400,000 distinct CDR3 sequences. Sequencing was carried out using blood. Source of these receptors: a human donor with ulcerative colitis or Crohn's disease, or a healthy co-twin of an affected twin (not recorded which). CDR3s include the opening cysteine and the closing phenylalanine or tryptophan. Fields, in order: V gene, J gene, CDR3 protein.

TRBV24-1	TRBJ2-3	CATSDYDFPAGGDTQYF
TRBV4-3	TRBJ2-6	CASSQDRGSGANVLTF
TRBV28	TRBJ1-5	CASSPLPDPGAQPQHF
TRBV5-1	TRBJ2-2	CASSAVGVSNTGELFF
TRBV11-2	TRBJ2-2	CASSPIAGGRGGELFF
TRBV6-5	TRBJ1-2	CASSYGNRAGGSYGYTF
TRBV5-1	TRBJ2-5	CASSHRDGNQETQYF
TRBV7-7	TRBJ2-1	CASSLSLNNEQFF
TRBV28	TRBJ2-7	CASSLGEGFYEQYF
TRBV20-1	TRBJ1-1	CSARDRGNTEAFF
TRBV20-1	TRBJ2-7	CSAGQRNSYEQYF
TRBV28	TRBJ2-1	CASSSTGKSTSGRAHEQFF
TRBV5-1	TRBJ1-2	CASSTEGSSYGYTF